This TCR beta chain was captured by sequencing in a study of tumor-infiltrating lymphocytes in primary liver carcinoma. Study details: Sequenced samples came back with roughly 3.5 to 7.13 million productive TCRbeta reads, and the counts looked alike across tissue types.

The CDR3 runs to 15 residues. Germline V gene lookup returns CDR1 SGHAT and CDR2 FQNNGV. Details on this clonotype: Its specificity is unknown. Its ends do not fully match the called genes, so a read error is possible.

Points from the study as a whole: Tumor-adjacent and tumor-blood pairs displayed less overlap than did pairs of tumor regions. When set against blood, tumors had a significantly higher top-250-clone fraction (p = 0.039).

Without any cell sorting, roughly 20-32 mg of bulk tissue yielded co-extracted RNA and DNA. Patients had chronic HBV infection and were treatment-naive. Production of TCR beta cDNA used around 500 ng total RNA together with a constant-region primer. ARM-PCR was slightly modified, and three nested multiplex PCR rounds with it gave rise to the TCR beta libraries. Rounds one and two of PCR, each of 10 cycles, were primed with TRBV1-TRBV30 forward primers and a C-beta reverse primer. Each CDR3 protein gets one entry after TCRdb re-called the multiplex PCR reads with MiXCR. The sample holds about 66,000 distinct CDR3 sequences; approximately 74% are singletons and the top ten take approximately 37%.

The J gene is TRBJ1-4, the V gene TRBV11-2; D is undetermined. Sequencing was performed on liver tumor tissue from sampling region 4. As for subset: tumor region T4, right-lateral pole. The TCR was taken from a middle-aged man with primary liver carcinoma and hepatitis B virus infection. In DNA, the CDR3 is TGTGGCAGCACCTCAGACGGGTTCGCTAATGAAAAACTGTTTTTT. Protein: CGSTSDGFANEKLFF.